This T cell receptor beta chain is from a study of blood T cell repertoires in COVID-19. Seattle patient enrollment occurred during active infection, with longitudinal follow-up thereafter. Repertoires were generated with immunoSEQ multiplex PCR, while TCRdb's copy carries only in-frame clones and drops some. Of 89,000 or so clones listed, 89% are singletons. The V gene's germline CDR1 is SGHTS and CDR2 YDEGEE. CDR3 length equals 15 residues. J gave up 0 bases and V 4 bases, and 6 bases lay outside the gene matches. The rearrangement uses TRBV5-8 and TRBJ2-7; 8 bases line up with TRBD1. Material for sequencing was peripheral blood. The receptor was derived from a man between 45 and 60 years old with COVID-19, enrolled during active disease. The CDR3 loop reads CASSHGDRSSYEQYF. The CDR3 DNA follows: TGTGCCAGCAGCCACGGGGACAGGAGCTCCTACGAGCAGTACTTC.